The 21 T cell receptor beta chains below all came from one sample that was sequenced in a study of blood T cells in healthy people across ages. It was with a sample-barcoded 5' primer and a J-beta primer mix that a second PCR of roughly 7 to 12 cycles was run. MiXCR, applied by TCRdb to the 5' RACE reads, yields one record per CDR3 protein. The repertoire has around 710,000 distinct CDR3 sequences, around 40% of them found once; the top ten carry 20% to 25%. Sequenced input: blood. Receptors were obtained from a woman between 55 and 75 years old in good health.

This rearrangement joins TRBV7-3 to TRBJ1-4; D unclear. The CDR3 length is 13 residues. Germline assignment: CDR1 SGHTA and CDR2 FQGTGA. With 1 base removed from V and 5 bases from J, the gap between germline ends came to 5 bases. This CDR3 reads CASSLNQNEKLFF. In DNA form, the CDR3 reads TGTGCCAGCAGCTTAAACCAAAATGAAAAACTGTTTTTT.

The chain has TRBV20-1 and TRBJ2-1, with D possibly being TRBD2 (7 bases). This CDR3 comprises 13 residues. The V gene's germline CDR1 is DFQATT and CDR2 SNEGSKA (reference sequence). Trimming shortened V by 5 bases and J by 8 bases, and 16 bases separated the two germline ends. This CDR3 is CSAWTRGRDEQFF. CDR3 DNA: TGCAGTGCTTGGACTAGGGGGAGGGATGAGCAGTTCTTC.

This clonotype has a count of ten or more. The CDR3 coding sequence is TGTGCCAGCAGTCGAGGTATTCGGGACAGAGCCTCCTACGAGCAGTACTTC. Translated, it gives CASSRGIRDRASYEQYF. This rearrangement joins TRBV12-3 or TRBV12-4 to TRBJ2-7, with 7 nucleotides matching TRBD1. V lost 5 bases to trimming and J lost 0 bases; unmatched junction nucleotides: 13. The length of the CDR3 is 17 residues.

This clonotype was seen a handful of times. The CDR3 protein is CASSAGQGASQFF. In nucleotides, the CDR3 is TGTGCCAGCAGCGCCGGACAGGGGGCCTCGCAGTTCTTC. This rearrangement joins TRBV7-2 to TRBJ2-1; 11 bases are shared with TRBD1. Trimming cost V 5 bases and J 12 bases; bases outside gene matches: 6. Germline loops: CDR1 SGHTA, CDR2 FQGNSA. The CDR3 is 13 residues long.

The chain has TRBV29-1 and TRBJ2-7; D is possibly TRBD1 or TRBD2 (6 bases each). Germline values: CDR1 SQVTM, CDR2 ANQGSEA. Trimming removed 2 bases from V and 2 bases from J, with 19 bases in between. The CDR3 contains 16 residues. In DNA, the CDR3 is TGCAGCGTTGAAAAGGTTGAACGGGGGCAAACCTACGAGCAGTACTTC. Translated: CSVEKVERGQTYEQYF.

The chain combines TRBV7-8 with TRBJ2-5, with D possibly TRBD1 on 5 matching bases. CDR3 length equals 15 residues. The V end lost 2 bases, the J end lost 1 base, and 11 bases lay between the germline ends. CDR1 and CDR2 (germline): SGHVS, FQNEAQ. CDR3 amino acids: CASSLSHRPQETQYF. CDR3 nucleotide sequence: TGTGCCAGCAGCTTATCACACAGGCCCCAAGAGACCCAGTACTTC.

The gene calls are TRBV7-2 and TRBJ2-1, with 10 bases fitting TRBD1. V trimming: 5 bases; J trimming: 13 bases; junction bases outside the gene matches: 14. Germline V gene sequence: CDR1 SGHTA, CDR2 FQGNSA. The CDR3 loop spans 15 amino acids. The CDR3 DNA follows: TGTGCCAGCAGCAAAACCGGGACAGGGGATGTCGATCAGTTCTTC. The encoded protein is CASSKTGTGDVDQFF.

J is TRBJ1-4 and V is TRBV4-3, with 9 positions matching TRBD1. CDR1 is LGHNA and CDR2 is YSLEER in the germline V gene. After removal of 1 base from V and 6 bases from J, the junction contained 3 bases not matched to a gene. CDR3 length: 15 residues. The CDR3 DNA follows: TGCGCCAGCAGCCAAGGGACAGGGGTTTATGAAAAACTGTTTTTT. Translating it yields CASSQGTGVYEKLFF.

The genes are TRBV20-1 and TRBJ2-5; 10 bases align to TRBD2. From germline, CDR1 is DFQATT and CDR2 SNEGSKA (reference sequence). V lost 1 base, J lost 1 base, and 6 bases stayed unmatched. This CDR3 is 16 amino acids long. The CDR3 DNA is TGCAGTGCTAGAGTTGCTGAGCGGGGGGGCCAAGAGACCCAGTACTTC. Encoded protein: CSARVAERGGQETQYF.

The chain employs TRBV12-3 or TRBV12-4 and TRBJ1-2; 9 bases match TRBD1. There are 16 residues in the CDR3. V trimming: 3 bases; J trimming: 1 base; junction bases outside the gene matches: 6. CDR3 DNA: TGTGCCAGCAGTTTCTGGGTGGACAGGGGTAACTATGGCTACACCTTC. This gives the protein CASSFWVDRGNYGYTF.

Only a few counts were recorded for this clonotype. The chain couples TRBV28 to TRBJ2-5; perhaps TRBD1 as D (5 bases). CDR1 MDHEN and CDR2 SYDVKM come from the germline V gene. V lost 10 bases to trimming and J lost 5 bases, with 20 bases between them. The CDR3 is made up of 14 amino acids. The CDR3 loop reads CATYKRGLGETQYF. The CDR3 DNA reads as TGTGCCACTTATAAAAGGGGTTTGGGTGAGACCCAGTACTTC. The whole variable domain, filled in from reference TRBV28 and TRBJ2-5, reads DVKVTQSSRYLVKRTGEKVFLECVQDMDHENMFWYRQDPGLGLRLIYFSYDVKMKEKGDIPEGYSVSREKKERFSLILESASTNQTSMYLCATYKRGLGETQYFGPGTRLLVL.

This clonotype was seen more than once but under ten times. The chain has TRBV9 and TRBJ1-2; 7 positions match TRBD1. J was trimmed by 8 bases and V by 0 bases; bases with no gene match: 10. The CDR3 has 15 residues. From germline, CDR1 is SGDLS and CDR2 YYNGEE. CDR3 in DNA: TGTGCCAGCAGCGTAGGAACGACAGGGCCTTTCGGCTACACCTTC. This sequence encodes CASSVGTTGPFGYTF.

This clonotype was recorded once. This could be a read error, since a much larger clone is one nucleotide away. The chain has TRBV5-5 and TRBJ1-4; 7 bases match TRBD1. Per germline, CDR1 SGHKS and CDR2 YYEKEE (reference sequence). CDR3 length: 14 amino acids. After removal of 4 bases from V and 7 bases from J, the junction contained 7 bases not matched to a gene. The CDR3 is CASSLGTVSEKLFF. The CDR3 bases are TGTGCCAGCAGCCTGGGGACAGTTAGTGAAAAACTGTTTTTT.

This chain uses TRBV5-1 with TRBJ1-2, with D possibly being TRBD1 (5 bases). This CDR3 spans 14 amino acids. V was clipped by 4 bases and J by 8 bases, with 18 bases between them. Germline V gives CDR1 SGHRS, CDR2 YFSETQ. The CDR3 coding sequence is TGCGCCAGCAGCGGGACCGGGAGTGGAGGCGGCTACACCTTC. The encoded protein is CASSGTGSGGGYTF.

The V call is TRBV6-5, the J call TRBJ2-3; 7 bases fit TRBD2. The germline V gene encodes CDR1 MNHEY and CDR2 SVGAGI. The CDR3 is 14 residues long. V lost 10 bases, J lost 5 bases, and 12 bases stayed unmatched. The CDR3 coding sequence is TGTGCCACATTTCGGGGCGGGGAGGGAGATACGCAGTATTTT. Protein: CATFRGGEGDTQYF.

This sequence joins TRBV20-1 and TRBJ1-5; D is perhaps TRBD1 (6 bases). The CDR3 spans 14 residues. With 6 bases removed from V and 4 bases from J, the gap between germline ends came to 16 bases. CDR1 is DFQATT and CDR2 is SNEGSKA in the germline V gene (reference sequence). The CDR3 protein is CSAPVEGGNQPQHF. In nucleotides, the CDR3 is TGCAGTGCCCCCGTGGAGGGGGGTAATCAGCCCCAGCATTTT.

This chain connects TRBV20-1 to TRBJ2-7; D is perhaps TRBD1 (6 bases). The J call may be wrong; the DNA end is better matched by TRBJ2-4. The CDR3 covers 16 residues. CDR1 and CDR2 from the germline V gene are DFQATT and SNEGSKA (reference sequence). CDR3 nucleotide sequence: TGCAGTGCTAGACCTCAAACAGGGATACGGGGAAACATTCAGTACTTC. Encoded protein: CSARPQTGIRGNIQYF.

The V call is TRBV12-3 or TRBV12-4, the J call TRBJ1-4; tentatively, D is TRBD1 (6 bases). This CDR3 has 15 amino acids. Trimming cost V 5 bases and J 5 bases, with 15 bases left between them. Here the CDR3 reads CASSSPGTINEKLFF. The CDR3 DNA is TGTGCCAGCAGTAGCCCCGGGACAATCAATGAAAAACTGTTTTTT.

V and J are TRBV20-1 and TRBJ1-4; 7 positions agree with TRBD1. This CDR3 is built from 14 residues. CDR1 is DFQATT, CDR2 SNEGSKA, per germline (reference sequence). The trim removed 3 bases at V and 2 bases at J, leaving 3 bases unmatched. CDR3 residues: CSARQGVTNEKLFF. The CDR3 DNA reads TGCAGTGCTAGGCAGGGGGTCACTAATGAAAAACTGTTTTTT.

This clonotype showed up many times. This sequence joins TRBV12-3 or TRBV12-4 and TRBJ2-3, with D perhaps TRBD2 (5 bases). CDR3 length: 11 residues. Trimming pared 4 bases from V and 11 bases from J, leaving 10 bases between. The CDR3 loop is CASSYSRGQYF. The CDR3 DNA sequence: TGTGCCAGCAGTTACAGCCGGGGGCAGTATTTT.

This clonotype was detected only a few times. In DNA form, the CDR3 reads TGCAGTGCGTTAGGAGGGGGAGGGGAGACCCAGTACTTC. It translates to CSALGGGGETQYF. The rearrangement uses TRBV20-1 and TRBJ2-5; maybe TRBD2 (7 bases). The CDR3 contains 13 residues. The V end lost 6 bases, the J end lost 5 bases, and 16 bases lay between the germline ends. Per germline, CDR1 DFQATT and CDR2 SNEGSKA (reference sequence).